This is a list of T cell receptor beta chains from one sample in a study of T cell responses to AZD1222 COVID-19 vaccine. The data were produced by immunoSEQ multiplex PCR, yet TCRdb's version contains in-frame clones alone and is incomplete. Counted here are about 180,000 clones, approximately 86% occurring once; the ten biggest clones make up 2.5% to 3%. The sequenced sample was peripheral blood, obtained on day 0 of AZD1222 vaccination. These receptors were taken from an adult in good health. Each CDR3 is given with its conserved first and last residue. The D gene is left open where the match is weak. The size entry is marked missing in some rows and otherwise reads once, few, many or a size class.

>15|TRBV2|TRBD1|-|TRBJ2-3
TGTGCCAGCAGTGTAGACAGGGGGCCGACAGATACGCAGTATTTT
CASSVDRGPTDTQYF
>13|TRBV5-1|-|-|TRBJ2-1
TGCGCCAGCAGCTTGGACTCTCCCTACGAGCAGTTCTTC
CASSLDSPYEQFF
>18|TRBV5-1|TRBD2|-|TRBJ2-1
TGCGCCAGCAGCTCCCGGCCACTAGCGGGAGGGACTTACAATGAGCAGTTCTTC
CASSSRPLAGGTYNEQFF
>13|TRBV2|-|-|TRBJ2-7
TGTGCCAGCAAGGCAGGGAGGCCCTACGAGCAGTACTTC
CASKAGRPYEQYF
>17|TRBV4-2|TRBD2|-|TRBJ2-7
TGTGCCAGCAGCCAAGGGCCGGGACTAGCGGGAGTCTACGAGCAGTACTTC
CASSQGPGLAGVYEQYF
>13|TRBV29-1|-|-|TRBJ2-7
TGCAGCGTTGAATCGGAGGGCTTCTACGAGCAGTACTTC
CSVESEGFYEQYF
>16|TRBV11-2|-|once|TRBJ2-7
TGTGCCAGCAGCCCAATCCCCGGACGGGAAACCTACGAGCAGTACTTC
CASSPIPGRETYEQYF
>11|TRBV12-3/TRBV12-4|-|-|TRBJ1-2
TGTGCCAGCAGTCCCGCCGTTGGCTACACCTTC
CASSPAVGYTF
>15|TRBV19|-|-|TRBJ1-5
TGTGCCAGTAGTTGGCGAGGGGATTCGGGTCAGCCCCAGCATTTT
CASSWRGDSGQPQHF
>14|TRBV9|-|few|TRBJ2-1
TGTGCCAGCAGCGGTCACCCTCACGGCAATGAGCAGTTCTTC
CASSGHPHGNEQFF
>14|TRBV15|-|-|TRBJ2-1
TGTGCCACCAGCAGAGGAAATAGCGGCAATGAGCAGTTCTTC
CATSRGNSGNEQFF
>15|TRBV28|-|-|TRBJ1-4
TGTGCCAGCAGTTTAAGACCCGGGAACGGTGAAAAACTGTTTTTT
CASSLRPGNGEKLFF
>14|TRBV5-1|TRBD2|-|TRBJ2-5
TGCGCCAGCAGCTTGGAAGCGGGAGAAGAGACCCAGTACTTC
CASSLEAGEETQYF
>13|TRBV5-1|-|-|TRBJ1-3
TGCGCCAGCAGCTTGGGAGGATATAGCACCATATATTTT
CASSLGGYSTIYF
>15|TRBV11-2|-|-|TRBJ2-1
TGTGCCAGCAGCTTTGAGGTTAGCTCCTACAATGAGCAGTTCTTC
CASSFEVSSYNEQFF
>13|TRBV28|-|-|TRBJ1-2
TGTGCCAGCCTTAGAGGGGGGAGCTATGGCTACACCTTC
CASLRGGSYGYTF
>17|TRBV19|TRBD2|-|TRBJ2-7
TGTGCCAGTAGTCCACTCGGACTAGCGGAGGGCTTAGTCGAGCAGTACTTC
CASSPLGLAEGLVEQYF
>13|TRBV6-6|-|once|TRBJ2-1
TGTGCCAGCAGTTACTCGGGTGGTGGCGAGCAGTTCTTC
CASSYSGGGEQFF
>16|TRBV19|-|-|TRBJ2-2
TGTGCCAGTAGTAGGTTCGCGGGGACGAACACCGGGGAGCTGTTTTTT
CASSRFAGTNTGELFF
>15|TRBV19|-|-|TRBJ1-4
TGTGCCAGTAGCGACGGATCTGCAACTAATGAAAAACTGTTTTTT
CASSDGSATNEKLFF
>14|TRBV5-4|TRBD1|-|TRBJ1-6
TGTGCCAGCAGCTTGAGGGACAGAAATTCACCCCTCCACTTT
CASSLRDRNSPLHF
>15|TRBV5-1|TRBD2|-|TRBJ2-7
TGCGCCAGCAGCTTGGATGGGACTAGCTCCTACGAGCAGTACTTC
CASSLDGTSSYEQYF
>13|TRBV19|TRBD1|-|TRBJ1-5
TGTGCCAGTAGCGACAGGGGCAATCAGCCCCAGCATTTT
CASSDRGNQPQHF
>12|TRBV28|-|-|TRBJ2-3
TGTGCCAGCACCAACGGTCCGAGTACGCAGTATTTT
CASTNGPSTQYF
>14|TRBV19|TRBD1|once|TRBJ1-5
TGTGCCAGTAGTATAGGACAGGGGCTACATCGTCAGCATTTT
CASSIGQGLHRQHF
>16|TRBV7-9|-|-|TRBJ1-2
TGTGCCAGCAGCTCACACGTCCTCGGCGGGTCCTATGGCTACACCTTC
CASSSHVLGGSYGYTF
>12|TRBV6-4|-|-|TRBJ1-2
TGTGCCAGCAAGGGCAGTAACTATGGCTACACCTTC
CASKGSNYGYTF
>13|TRBV24-1|-|-|TRBJ2-1
TGTGCCACCAGGGGACGGACCTACAATGAGCAGTTCTTC
CATRGRTYNEQFF
>14|TRBV29-1|TRBD1|-|TRBJ1-1
TGCAGCGTTGCGTCGGGACAGCGGAACACTGAAGCTTTCTTT
CSVASGQRNTEAFF
>16|TRBV25-1|-|-|TRBJ2-7
TGTGCCAGCAGTGAATGGGGACGGGGCCCCACCTACGAGCAGTACTTC
CASSEWGRGPTYEQYF
>17|TRBV6-1|-|-|TRBJ2-7
TGTGCCAGCAGTGAAGGGGCGACGGCCGGCGGCTCCTACGAGCAGTACTTC
CASSEGATAGGSYEQYF
>14|TRBV6-4|-|-|TRBJ2-2
TGTGCCTCCCGGGTCAGGGGCTTCGGCGGGGAGCTGTTTTTT
CASRVRGFGGELFF
>16|TRBV6-5|TRBD2|-|TRBJ2-1
TGTGCCAGCAGTTACAAGAGGACTAGCGGGGGCAATGAGCAGTTCTTC
CASSYKRTSGGNEQFF
>15|TRBV5-1|TRBD2|once|TRBJ2-2
TGCGCCAGCAGCTTAACTAGCGGGAGGCACGGGGAGCTGTTTTTT
CASSLTSGRHGELFF
>15|TRBV28|-|-|TRBJ1-2
TGTGCCAGCAGTCGAGTTTCAGGGGCTAACTATGGCTACACCTTC
CASSRVSGANYGYTF
>14|TRBV27|TRBD1|-|TRBJ1-6
TGTGCCAGCACCTCCGGGACAGCTAATTCACCCCTCCACTTT
CASTSGTANSPLHF
>15|TRBV7-8|-|once|TRBJ1-1
TGTGCCAGCAGTGGGGGAGTTTTTGGGAACACTGAAGCTTTCTTT
CASSGGVFGNTEAFF
>12|TRBV4-1|-|few|TRBJ1-1
TGCGCCAGCAGCCTATGGGGAGCTGAAGCTTTCTTT
CASSLWGAEAFF
>15|TRBV9|TRBD1|few|TRBJ1-5
TGTGCCAGCAGCCCATGGGACAGGGCCACTCAGCCCCAGCATTTT
CASSPWDRATQPQHF
>16|TRBV7-9|TRBD2|-|TRBJ2-7
TGTGCCAGCAGCCAAGGGGCTAGCGGGACCTCCTACGAGCAGTACTTC
CASSQGASGTSYEQYF
>14|TRBV18|TRBD1|-|TRBJ1-1
TGTGCCAGCTCGCGGACAGGGGGGAACACTGAAGCTTTCTTT
CASSRTGGNTEAFF
>13|TRBV5-1|-|-|TRBJ1-5
TGCGCCAGCAGCTTGGATCAGAGTCAGCCCCAGCATTTT
CASSLDQSQPQHF
>14|TRBV7-2|-|few|TRBJ2-1
TGTGCCAGCAGCTTGCCCTTGATTCACAATGAGCAGTTCTTC
CASSLPLIHNEQFF
>14|TRBV10-3|-|-|TRBJ2-1
TGTGCCATCAAACCGGGAGACTCCTACAATGAGCAGTTCTTC
CAIKPGDSYNEQFF